Each of the 24 T cell receptor beta chains below was sequenced from the same sample in a study of CD8+ T cells in alopecia areata. Sequencing templates came from extracted RNA that was reverse transcribed into cDNA. The protocol was immunoSEQ multiplex PCR, while the TCRdb copy is restricted to in-frame clones and leaves out a portion. The sample has some 170,000 clones, approximately 70% seen once. The sample consisted of CD8+ T cells sorted from blood, taken at week 0. Receptors were obtained from a human donor with alopecia areata.

This clone was seen only a few times. The chain has TRBV7-2 and TRBJ2-7; 7 bases match TRBD1. Germline values: CDR1 SGHTA, CDR2 FQGNSA. The V segment lost 6 bases and the J segment 4 bases; nucleotides outside the gene matches: 0. The CDR3 is 11 residues long. DNA of the CDR3: TGTGCCAGCAGGGACAGGTACGAGCAGTACTTC. As protein: CASRDRYEQYF.

In this sample, this clone turned up once. V gene TRBV13 combines with J gene TRBJ2-3; D is undetermined. The CDR3 consists of 13 residues. Trimming pared 0 bases from V and 4 bases from J, leaving 5 bases between. CDR1 and CDR2 from the germline V gene are PRHDT and FYEKMQ (reference sequence). The CDR3 nucleotides are TGTGCCAGCAGCTTAGGCCGGGCAGATACGCAGTATTTT. This sequence encodes CASSLGRADTQYF.

CDR3 nucleotides: TGCGCCAGCAGCCAGCCCCTAGGCACGGAGCAGTTCTTC. The encoded protein is CASSQPLGTEQFF. The chain is built from TRBV4-1 and TRBJ2-1; D gene uncertain. Trimming removed 3 bases from V and 10 bases from J, with 13 bases in between. The CDR3 is 13 amino acids. CDR1 is MGHRA, CDR2 YSYEKL, per germline.

The chain uses TRBV4-1 and TRBJ1-5; D is unresolved. Germline V gives CDR1 MGHRA, CDR2 YSYEKL. Trimming took off 1 base at V and 1 base at J, with 8 bases between the two ends. The length of the CDR3 is 15 residues. CDR3 sequence (DNA): TGCGCCAGCAGCCAAGGACACCCAAGCAATCAGCCCCAGCATTTT. Its protein is CASSQGHPSNQPQHF.

The chain uses TRBV15 and TRBJ2-5; D not resolved. The V gene lost 6 bases and the J gene lost 2 bases, with 10 bases spanning the gap. Germline V gives CDR1 LNHNV, CDR2 YYDKDF (reference sequence). The CDR3 runs to 13 residues. The CDR3 sequence is CATSMRRQETQYF. CDR3 nucleotides: TGTGCCACCAGTATGCGCCGACAAGAGACCCAGTACTTC.

V gene TRBV6-1 combines with J gene TRBJ2-1; D may be TRBD1 or TRBD2 (6 bases each). Trimming pared 0 bases from V and 5 bases from J, leaving 14 bases between. Looked up from germline, CDR1 is MNHNS and CDR2 is SASEGT. CDR3 size: 16 residues. The CDR3 reads CASSEAGGGFDNEQFF. CDR3 in DNA: TGTGCCAGCAGTGAAGCTGGAGGGGGTTTCGACAATGAGCAGTTCTTC.

The genes are TRBV7-9 and TRBJ1-2, with a possible D match to TRBD1 (5 bases). With 11 bases removed from V and 3 bases from J, the gap between germline ends came to 19 bases. This CDR3 is 14 amino acids long. Germline V lookup: CDR1 SEHNR, CDR2 FQNEAQ (reference sequence). This CDR3 reads CASTGDRSHYGYTF. CDR3 coding DNA: TGTGCCTCCACCGGCGACAGATCTCACTATGGCTACACCTTC.

The chain joins TRBV5-1 to TRBJ1-1; 9 bases line up with TRBD1. This CDR3 has 13 amino acids. The germline gives CDR1 SGHRS, CDR2 YFSETQ. The trim removed 3 bases at V and 6 bases at J, leaving 3 bases unmatched. Here the CDR3 DNA reads TGCGCCAGCAGCTGGACAGGGGACCCTGAAGCTTTCTTT. Its protein product is CASSWTGDPEAFF.

The chain couples TRBV19 to TRBJ2-1, with TRBD2 matching 14 bases. Germline CDR1 and CDR2: LNHDA and SQIVND (reference sequence). The CDR3 sequence is 19 residues long. Losses at the gene ends were 3 bases for V and 4 bases for J; bases not matched to a gene: 11. CDR3 region: CASSIRTTSGGAVYNEQFF. The CDR3 DNA reads as TGTGCCAGTAGTATCCGTACGACTAGCGGGGGGGCCGTTTACAATGAGCAGTTCTTC.

The chain couples TRBV4-1 to TRBJ1-2; possibly TRBD1 for D (5 bases). The CDR3 extends over 14 amino acids. V dropped 2 bases and J dropped 6 bases, with 13 bases sitting between them. Germline CDR1 MGHRA, CDR2 YSYEKL. The CDR3 region is CASSQTRGADGYTF. The DNA of the CDR3 is TGCGCCAGCAGCCAAACGAGAGGGGCAGATGGCTACACCTTC.

The V call is TRBV23-1, the J call TRBJ2-5; tentative D call: TRBD2 (5 bases). TRBV23-1 is marked as an open reading frame, function uncertain. V lost 2 bases, J lost 2 bases, and 12 bases lay in between. The CDR3 runs 15 residues. The CDR3 DNA follows: TGCGCCAGCAGTCAAAGGGCGCCGGGGCAAGAGACCCAGTACTTC. Its translation: CASSQRAPGQETQYF.

J is TRBJ2-5 and V is TRBV4-2, with D possibly TRBD1 on 5 matching bases. The V gene lost 2 bases and the J gene lost 5 bases, with 15 bases spanning the gap. This CDR3 contains 15 residues. Germline V lookup: CDR1 LGHNA, CDR2 YNFKEQ. The CDR3 region is CASSQILGLVETQYF. CDR3 DNA sequence: TGTGCCAGCAGCCAAATATTGGGGCTAGTCGAGACCCAGTACTTC.

This chain uses TRBV9 with TRBJ1-1, with D perhaps matching TRBD1 (5 bases). V lost 4 bases and J 5 bases, leaving 9 bases between the germline ends. CDR1 SGDLS and CDR2 YYNGEE come from the germline V gene. The CDR3 has 12 residues. CDR3 residues: CASSSGVTEAFF. In DNA form, the CDR3 reads TGTGCCAGCAGCTCGGGGGTGACTGAAGCTTTCTTT.

The chain has TRBV29-1 and TRBJ2-1, with D perhaps TRBD1 or TRBD2 (5 bases each). V was shortened by 0 bases and J by 10 bases, with 13 bases between the two germline ends. The length of the CDR3 is 13 residues. Germline values: CDR1 SQVTM, CDR2 ANQGSEA. The CDR3 region is CSVEEGVGQEQFF. The DNA of the CDR3 is TGCAGCGTTGAAGAGGGGGTCGGCCAAGAGCAGTTCTTC.

In this sample, this clone turned up a few times. The V and J genes are TRBV19 and TRBJ1-1; no definite D call. The CDR3 spans 12 residues. Trimming cost V 6 bases and J 5 bases, with 10 bases left between them. Germline CDR1 LNHDA, CDR2 SQIVND (reference sequence). Written as DNA, the CDR3 is TGTGCCAGTAGCCGGTGGGGTACTGAAGCTTTCTTT. Translating gives CASSRWGTEAFF.

The rearrangement joins TRBV14 to TRBJ2-5; D remains unclear. V was trimmed by 1 base and J by 4 bases, leaving 4 bases between them. This CDR3 is built from 12 residues. CDR1 and CDR2 (germline): SGHDN, FVKESK. The DNA of the CDR3 is TGTGCCAGCAGCCAAGCTCCAGAGACCCAGTACTTC. Amino acids: CASSQAPETQYF.

The chain joins TRBV9 to TRBJ1-2, with TRBD1 matching over 10 bases. V was pared by 5 bases and J by 3 bases, with 10 bases of the junction left unmatched. This CDR3 is built from 16 residues. Germline lookup yields CDR1 SGDLS and CDR2 YYNGEE. In DNA, the CDR3 is TGTGCCAGCAGTGCGGGACAGGGGATACTGTACTATGGCTACACCTTC. It translates to CASSAGQGILYYGYTF.

V is TRBV19 and J is TRBJ2-1; D remains unclear. The CDR3 loop spans 13 amino acids. The V gene's germline CDR1 is LNHDA and CDR2 SQIVND (reference sequence). Trimming took off 5 bases at V and 8 bases at J, with 13 bases between the two ends. The CDR3 DNA follows: TGTGCCAGTAGTCAAAATCTCATAGATGAGCAGTTCTTC. Its translation is CASSQNLIDEQFF.

This clone was seen a few times. The chain combines TRBV27 with TRBJ1-1; 9 bases fit TRBD1. CDR1 is MNHEY and CDR2 is SMNVEV in the germline V gene (reference sequence). J gave up 5 bases and V 6 bases, and 7 bases lay outside the gene matches. The CDR3 totals 14 residues. CDR3 in DNA: TGTGCCAGCAGCGGGACAGGGTCAGGAACTGAAGCTTTCTTT. It is translated as CASSGTGSGTEAFF.

The chain joins TRBV29-1 to TRBJ2-5; no firm D call. The tail of the sequence fits TRBJ2-7 better, so the J call may be wrong. The germline V gene has CDR1 SQVTM and CDR2 ANQGSEA. The CDR3 runs to 15 residues. CDR3 region: CSVRGLATNSYEQYF. CDR3 bases: TGCAGCGTTCGAGGATTGGCGACGAACTCCTACGAGCAGTACTTC.

The chain uses TRBV9 and TRBJ2-1, with 9 positions matching TRBD2. Germline V lookup: CDR1 SGDLS, CDR2 YYNGEE. Trimming at V came to 4 bases and at J to 1 base, leaving 3 bases not matched to a gene. CDR3 length equals 15 residues. Here the CDR3 DNA reads TGTGCCAGCAGCCCTAGCGGGGCTTCCTACAATGAGCAGTTCTTC. It encodes CASSPSGASYNEQFF.

This chain links TRBV7-9 with TRBJ1-2, with unresolved D. The CDR3 runs 15 residues. Looked up from germline, CDR1 is SEHNR and CDR2 is FQNEAQ (reference sequence). V was pared by 5 bases and J by 1 base, with 14 bases between. The CDR3 nucleotides are TGTGCCAGCAGCCTACTCCACGGGGATAACTATGGCTACACCTTC. It specifies CASSLLHGDNYGYTF.

The chain is built from TRBV7-9 and TRBJ1-1; TRBD1 agrees at 8 bases. The CDR3 extends over 15 amino acids. Trimming removed 5 bases from V and 3 bases from J; junction bases left unmatched: 8. Germline V gives CDR1 SEHNR, CDR2 FQNEAQ (reference sequence). The CDR3 sequence is CASSPTRGRDTEAFF. The CDR3 DNA is TGTGCCAGCAGCCCTACCAGGGGGCGGGACACTGAAGCTTTCTTT.

This chain uses TRBV4-1 with TRBJ1-2; D unresolved. Trimming pared 1 base from V and 6 bases from J, leaving 9 bases between. From germline, CDR1 is MGHRA and CDR2 YSYEKL. The CDR3 has 13 residues. DNA of the CDR3: TGCGCCAGCAGCCAAGTGAGCGGGGATGGCTACACCTTC. Translated, it gives CASSQVSGDGYTF.